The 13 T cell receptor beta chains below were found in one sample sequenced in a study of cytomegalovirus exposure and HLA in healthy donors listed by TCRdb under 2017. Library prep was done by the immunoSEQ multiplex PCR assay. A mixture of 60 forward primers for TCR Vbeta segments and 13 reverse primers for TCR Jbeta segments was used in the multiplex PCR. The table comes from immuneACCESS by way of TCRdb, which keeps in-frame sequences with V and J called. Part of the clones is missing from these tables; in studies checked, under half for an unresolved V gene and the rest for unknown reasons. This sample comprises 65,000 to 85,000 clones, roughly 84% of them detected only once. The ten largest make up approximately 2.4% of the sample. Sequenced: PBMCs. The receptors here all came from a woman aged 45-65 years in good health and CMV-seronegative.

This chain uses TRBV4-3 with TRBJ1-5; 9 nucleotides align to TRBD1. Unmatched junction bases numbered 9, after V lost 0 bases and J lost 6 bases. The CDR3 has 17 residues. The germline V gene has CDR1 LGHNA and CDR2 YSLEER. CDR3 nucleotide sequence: TGCGCCAGCAGCCAAGAGCCGACAGGGGACAGGGTTCAGCCCCAGCATTTT. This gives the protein CASSQEPTGDRVQPQHF.

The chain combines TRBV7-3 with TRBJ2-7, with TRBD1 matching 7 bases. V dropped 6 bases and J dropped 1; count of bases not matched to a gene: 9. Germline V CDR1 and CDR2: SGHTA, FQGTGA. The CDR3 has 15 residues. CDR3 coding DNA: TGTGCCAGCAGTCTTACCGGGACAGCATCCTACGAGCAGTACTTC. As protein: CASSLTGTASYEQYF.

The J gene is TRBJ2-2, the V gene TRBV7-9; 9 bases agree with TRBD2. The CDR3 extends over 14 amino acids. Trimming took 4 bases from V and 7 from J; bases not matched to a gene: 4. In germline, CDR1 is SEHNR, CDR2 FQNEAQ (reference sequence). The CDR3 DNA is TGTGCCAGCAGCTCGGGACTAGCAGTCGGGGAGCTGTTTTTT. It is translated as CASSSGLAVGELFF.

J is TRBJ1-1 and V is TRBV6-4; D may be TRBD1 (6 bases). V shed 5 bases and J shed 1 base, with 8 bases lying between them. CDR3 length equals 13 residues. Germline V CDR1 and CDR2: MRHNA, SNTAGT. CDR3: CASSHRENTEAFF. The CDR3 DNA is TGTGCCAGCAGTCACAGGGAGAACACTGAAGCTTTCTTT.

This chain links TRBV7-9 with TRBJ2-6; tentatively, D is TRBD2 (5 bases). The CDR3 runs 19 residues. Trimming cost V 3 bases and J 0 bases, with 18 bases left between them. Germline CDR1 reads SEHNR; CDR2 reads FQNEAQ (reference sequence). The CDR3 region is CASSFWRTQRVSGANVLTF. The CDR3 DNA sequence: TGTGCCAGCAGCTTCTGGAGGACTCAACGGGTCTCTGGGGCCAACGTCCTGACTTTC. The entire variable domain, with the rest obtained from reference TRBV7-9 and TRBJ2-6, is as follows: DTGVSQNPRHKITKRGQNVTFRCDPISEHNRLYWYRQTLGQGPEFLTYFQNEAQLEKSRLLSDRFSAERPKGSFSTLEIQRTEQGDSAMYLCASSFWRTQRVSGANVLTFGAGSRLTVL.

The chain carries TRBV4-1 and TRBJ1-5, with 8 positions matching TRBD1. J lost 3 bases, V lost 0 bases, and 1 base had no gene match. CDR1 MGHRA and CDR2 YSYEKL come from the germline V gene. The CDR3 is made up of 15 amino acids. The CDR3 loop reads CASSQEDRVNQPQHF. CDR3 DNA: TGCGCCAGCAGCCAAGAGGACAGGGTCAATCAGCCCCAGCATTTT.

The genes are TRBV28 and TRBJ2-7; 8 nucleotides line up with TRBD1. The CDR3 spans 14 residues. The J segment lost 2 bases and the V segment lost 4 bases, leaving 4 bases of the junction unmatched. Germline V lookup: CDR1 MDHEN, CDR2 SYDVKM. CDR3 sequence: CASSYRQGPYEQYF. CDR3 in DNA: TGTGCCAGCAGTTACCGACAGGGGCCCTACGAGCAGTACTTC.

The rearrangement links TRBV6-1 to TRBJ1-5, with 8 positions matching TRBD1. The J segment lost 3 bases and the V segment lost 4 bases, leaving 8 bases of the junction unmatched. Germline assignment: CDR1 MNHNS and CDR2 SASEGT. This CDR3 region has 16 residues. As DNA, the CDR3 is TGTGCCAGCAGTGGCCCGGGACAGGCTGCCAATCAGCCCCAGCATTTT. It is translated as CASSGPGQAANQPQHF.

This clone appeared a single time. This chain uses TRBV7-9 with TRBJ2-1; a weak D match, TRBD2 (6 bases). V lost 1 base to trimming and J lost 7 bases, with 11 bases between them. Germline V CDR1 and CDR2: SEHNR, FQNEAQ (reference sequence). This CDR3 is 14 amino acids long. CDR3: CASSLVTRVNEQFF. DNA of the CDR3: TGTGCCAGCAGCTTAGTGACTAGAGTTAATGAGCAGTTCTTC.

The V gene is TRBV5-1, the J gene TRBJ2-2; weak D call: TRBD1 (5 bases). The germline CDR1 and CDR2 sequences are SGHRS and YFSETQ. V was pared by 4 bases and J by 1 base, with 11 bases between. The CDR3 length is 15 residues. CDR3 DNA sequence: TGCGCCAGCAGCCAACAAGGACAGAACACCGGGGAGCTGTTTTTT. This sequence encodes CASSQQGQNTGELFF.

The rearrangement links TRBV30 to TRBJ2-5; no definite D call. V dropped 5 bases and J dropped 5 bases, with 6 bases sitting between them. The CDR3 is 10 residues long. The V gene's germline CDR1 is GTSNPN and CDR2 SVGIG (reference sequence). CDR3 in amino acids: CAWGSETQYF. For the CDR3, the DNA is TGTGCCTGGGGCTCGGAGACCCAGTACTTC. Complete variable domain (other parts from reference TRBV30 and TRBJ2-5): SQTIHQWPATLVQPVGSPLSLECTVEGTSNPNLYWYRQAAGRGLQLLFYSVGIGQISSEVPQNLSASRPQDRQFILSSKKLLLSDSGFYLCAWGSETQYFGPGTRLLVL.

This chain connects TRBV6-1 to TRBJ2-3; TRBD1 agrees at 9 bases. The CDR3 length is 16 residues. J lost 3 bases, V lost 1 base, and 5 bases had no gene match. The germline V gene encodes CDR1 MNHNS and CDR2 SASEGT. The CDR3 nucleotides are TGTGCCAGCAGTGAAGGGCCGGGACAGGGAACAGATACGCAGTATTTT. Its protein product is CASSEGPGQGTDTQYF.

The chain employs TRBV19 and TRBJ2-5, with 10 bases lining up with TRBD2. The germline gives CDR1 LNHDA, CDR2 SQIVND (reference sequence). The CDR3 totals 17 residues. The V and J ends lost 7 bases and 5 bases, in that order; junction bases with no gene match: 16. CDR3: CASKGLAGVTATETQYF. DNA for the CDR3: TGTGCCAGTAAGGGTCTAGCGGGAGTAACGGCCACGGAGACCCAGTACTTC.